Shown below are 15 T cell receptor beta chains from a single sample sequenced in a study of T-cell memory formation after mild COVID-19. TCRdb independently ran MiXCR on the 5' RACE reads; one entry per CDR3 protein. This table has some 110,000 distinct CDR3 sequences, about a sixth appearing once. The sequenced sample was PBMCs or a T cell subset sorted from them (not recorded which). The source is an adult woman who had mild COVID-19 (a few samples of this study predate the infection). Cell type and time point are not known.

This clonotype was found a few times. The V gene is TRBV30, the J gene TRBJ2-7, with 10 bases that match TRBD2. Germline CDR1 and CDR2: GTSNPN and SVGIG (reference sequence). The length of the CDR3 is 13 residues. The CDR3 region has the DNA TGTGCTCGGACACTAGCGGGGTCCGGCGAGCAGTACTTC. Its translation: CARTLAGSGEQYF.

The chain couples TRBV24-1 to TRBJ2-3; D is perhaps TRBD2 (5 bases). Trimming stripped 0 bases from V and 3 bases from J, with 9 bases between. CDR1 and CDR2 from the germline V gene are KGHDR and SFDVKD. This CDR3 spans 15 amino acids. The DNA for the CDR3 is TGTGCCACCAGTGATTTGCTAGCAGAAACAGATACGCAGTATTTT. This gives the protein CATSDLLAETDTQYF.

The CDR3 DNA reads as TGTGCCAGCGCTCACAGGCTGAACACCGGGGAGCTGTTTTTT. As protein: CASAHRLNTGELFF. The chain carries TRBV6-2 or TRBV6-3 and TRBJ2-2; tentatively, D is TRBD1 (5 bases). Trimming took off 8 bases at V and 1 base at J, with 11 bases between the two ends. The CDR3 contains 14 residues. The germline V gene has CDR1 MNHEY and CDR2 SVGEGT.

The chain uses TRBV29-1 and TRBJ1-1; TRBD1 is a possible D gene (6 bases). Germline CDR1 is SQVTM and CDR2 is ANQGSEA. The CDR3 has 16 amino acids. V shed 5 bases and J shed 6 bases, with 25 bases lying between them. The CDR3, as DNA: TGCAGCGTTTCGGGGCTGCTGGACGGAGCAGGGGCTGAAGCTTTCTTT. It yields the protein CSVSGLLDGAGAEAFF. Drawing the rest from reference TRBV29-1 and TRBJ1-1, the complete variable domain is SAVISQKPSRDICQRGTSLTIQCQVDSQVTMMFWYRQQPGQSLTLIATANQGSEATYESGFVIDKFPISRPNLTFSTLTVSNMSPEDSSIYLCSVSGLLDGAGAEAFFGQGTRLTVV.

This clonotype was found a few times. This rearrangement joins TRBV5-5 to TRBJ2-5; D could derive from TRBD1 or TRBD2 (5 bases each). The germline gives CDR1 SGHKS, CDR2 YYEKEE (reference sequence). V dropped 0 bases and J dropped 5 bases, with 14 bases sitting between them. CDR3 length equals 15 residues. The CDR3, as DNA: TGTGCCAGCAGCTTGGAGGAGAGGGGATGGGAGACCCAGTACTTC. Residues: CASSLEERGWETQYF.

The chain has TRBV9 and TRBJ2-2, with TRBD2 as a possible D gene (6 bases). The CDR3 spans 15 residues. The germline CDR1 and CDR2 sequences are SGDLS and YYNGEE. Trimming took 3 bases from V and 0 from J, leaving 9 bases between them. This CDR3 reads CASSAGTPNTGELFF. The CDR3 DNA reads TGTGCCAGCAGCGCCGGGACTCCGAACACCGGGGAGCTGTTTTTT.

This clonotype was observed a few times. The chain couples TRBV12-3 or TRBV12-4 to TRBJ2-1, with TRBD2 identical over 14 bases. The V gene end was trimmed by 4 bases and the J gene end by 8 bases; junction bases not matched to a gene: 19. The CDR3 has 20 residues. The CDR3 DNA follows: TGTGCCAGCAGTTCCATCCCGGGACTAGCGGGAGAAGGGGGAGGCGATGAGCAGTTCTTC. Translated: CASSSIPGLAGEGGGDEQFF.

This clonotype showed up just a few times. The DNA for the CDR3 is TGCAGCGTTGAACCTGACTCGGGCTACGAGCAGTACTTC. Translating it yields CSVEPDSGYEQYF. This chain links TRBV29-1 with TRBJ2-7; D gene ambiguous. The germline gives CDR1 SQVTM, CDR2 ANQGSEA. Trimming removed 2 bases from V and 3 bases from J, with 11 bases in between. CDR3 length equals 13 residues.

This clonotype was recorded many times. The V and J genes are TRBV20-1 and TRBJ1-1; 9 nucleotides agree with TRBD1. Trimming removed 4 bases from V and 3 bases from J; junction bases left unmatched: 6. This CDR3 has 14 residues. Germline-derived CDR1 and CDR2 are DFQATT and SNEGSKA (reference sequence). This CDR3 reads CSAKTGGVDTEAFF. Written as DNA, the CDR3 is TGCAGTGCTAAGACAGGGGGTGTCGACACTGAAGCTTTCTTT.

This clonotype was found a few times. This chain joins TRBV6-2 or TRBV6-3 and TRBJ1-1; possibly TRBD1 for D (6 bases). V was clipped by 6 bases and J by 2 bases, with 19 bases between them. CDR3 length: 16 amino acids. Germline V gene data show CDR1 as MNHEY and CDR2 as SVGEGT. The CDR3 region has the DNA TGTGCCAGCAGCCTGGGGGGCCTCGGTGGTAACACTGAAGCTTTCTTT. It codes for CASSLGGLGGNTEAFF.

This clonotype showed up just a few times. The gene calls are TRBV11-2 and TRBJ2-1, with TRBD1 matching 8 bases. J was trimmed by 4 bases and V by 4 bases; bases with no gene match: 12. The length of the CDR3 is 17 residues. Germline V lookup: CDR1 SGHAT, CDR2 FQNNGV. Written as DNA, the CDR3 is TGTGCCAGCAGCTACGGCAGAACAGGGACAGGATACAATGAGCAGTTCTTC. Translating gives CASSYGRTGTGYNEQFF. Variable domain in full (rest from reference TRBV11-2 and TRBJ2-1): EAGVAQSPRYKIIEKRQSVAFWCNPISGHATLYWYQQILGQGPKLLIQFQNNGVVDDSQLPKDRFSAERLKGVDSTLKIQPAKLEDSAVYLCASSYGRTGTGYNEQFFGPGTRLTVL.

The rearrangement links TRBV19 to TRBJ2-1; TRBD1 is a possible D gene (5 bases). The V end lost 3 bases, the J end lost 8 bases, and 14 bases lay between the germline ends. Germline values: CDR1 LNHDA, CDR2 SQIVND (reference sequence). CDR3 length equals 14 residues. This CDR3 is CASSIMGRADEQFF. DNA for the CDR3: TGTGCCAGTAGTATTATGGGCAGGGCCGATGAGCAGTTCTTC.

This clonotype was detected only a few times. The chain has TRBV9 and TRBJ2-2, with D tentatively TRBD2 (6 bases). V lost 3 bases, J lost 4 bases, and 10 bases lay in between. Germline V gene lookup returns CDR1 SGDLS and CDR2 YYNGEE. This CDR3 is built from 14 residues. The CDR3 bases are TGTGCCAGCAGCGCGAGTAGCGGCACCGGGGAGCTGTTTTTT. Protein product: CASSASSGTGELFF.

This clonotype was detected a few times. The chain links TRBV18 to TRBJ2-3; D is possibly TRBD2 (6 bases). The CDR3 sequence is 16 residues long. V dropped 2 bases and J dropped 3 bases, with 15 bases sitting between them. The germline V gene encodes CDR1 KGHSH and CDR2 LQKENI. The CDR3 bases are TGTGCCAGCTCACCAGAAGTTTTAGCGGATACAGATACGCAGTATTTT. Its protein is CASSPEVLADTDTQYF.

The genes are TRBV7-9 and TRBJ2-6; D assignment may be TRBD1 or TRBD2 (5 bases each). The germline V gene encodes CDR1 SEHNR and CDR2 FQNEAQ (reference sequence). The CDR3 contains 17 residues. Trimming cost V 4 bases and J 3 bases, with 16 bases left between them. CDR3 residues: CASSYYAGTSGANVLTF. CDR3 DNA: TGTGCCAGCAGCTATTATGCCGGGACGAGTGGGGCCAACGTCCTGACTTTC.